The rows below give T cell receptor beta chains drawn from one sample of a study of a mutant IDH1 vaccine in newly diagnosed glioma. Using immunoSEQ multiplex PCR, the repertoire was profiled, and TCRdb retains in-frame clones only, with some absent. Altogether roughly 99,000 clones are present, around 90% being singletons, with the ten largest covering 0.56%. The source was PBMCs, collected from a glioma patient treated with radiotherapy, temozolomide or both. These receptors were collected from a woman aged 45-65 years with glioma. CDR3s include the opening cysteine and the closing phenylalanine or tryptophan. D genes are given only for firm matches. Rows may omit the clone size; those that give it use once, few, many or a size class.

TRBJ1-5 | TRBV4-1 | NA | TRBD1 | TGCGCCAGCAGTCCGGGACAGGGGCCTCGCAATCAGCCCCAGCATTTT | CASSPGQGPRNQPQHF
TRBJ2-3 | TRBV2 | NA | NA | TGTGCCAGCAGTGCCCGGGGAAGCAACACAGATACGCAGTATTTT | CASSARGSNTDTQYF
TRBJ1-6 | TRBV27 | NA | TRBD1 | TGTGCCAGCAGTTTATCAACAGGGGGCATTTCACCCCTCCACTTT | CASSLSTGGISPLHF
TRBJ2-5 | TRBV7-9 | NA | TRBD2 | TGTGCCAGCAGCTTGTCCTCGGGAGGTTGGGAGACCCAGTACTTC | CASSLSSGGWETQYF
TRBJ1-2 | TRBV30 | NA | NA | TGTGCCTGGGCAAGGGGGAGGACAGCCGGCGGCTACACCTTC | CAWARGRTAGGYTF
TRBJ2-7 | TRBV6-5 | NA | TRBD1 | TGTGCCAGCAGGAGACAGGGGGGCTCCTACGAGCAGTACTTC | CASRRQGGSYEQYF
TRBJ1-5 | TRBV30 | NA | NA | TGTGCCTGGAGTGTCGTCAGGCCCAGCTATAGCAATCAGCCCCAGCATTTT | CAWSVVRPSYSNQPQHF
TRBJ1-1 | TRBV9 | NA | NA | TGTGCCAGCAGCGTAGTGTCTGGCAGGAGTACTGAAGCTTTCTTT | CASSVVSGRSTEAFF
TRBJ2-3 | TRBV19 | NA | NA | TGTGCCAGTAGTGCCCGCGCAGATACGCAGTATTTT | CASSARADTQYF
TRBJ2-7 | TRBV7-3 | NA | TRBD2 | TGTGCCAGCAGCTTAACACTAGCGGGAGACGAGCAGTACTTC | CASSLTLAGDEQYF
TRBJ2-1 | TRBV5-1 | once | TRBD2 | TGCGCCAGCAGCCCGCAGGGGGAGGCGGGAGGGTTGAATGAGCAGTTCTTC | CASSPQGEAGGLNEQFF
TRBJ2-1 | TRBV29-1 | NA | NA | TGCAGCTTGTTTGTGGGCGGGACGTACAATGAGCAGTTCTTC | CSLFVGGTYNEQFF
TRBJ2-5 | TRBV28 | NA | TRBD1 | TGTGCCAGCAGTTTAACCCACACAGGGGGGGAGACCCAGTACTTC | CASSLTHTGGETQYF
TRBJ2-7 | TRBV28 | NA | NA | TGTGCCAGCAGTTTACGGAGGTACGAGCAGTACTTC | CASSLRRYEQYF
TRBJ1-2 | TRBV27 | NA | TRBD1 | TGTGCCAGCAGTTCGGGACAGGGGGCGATCTATGGCTACACCTTC | CASSSGQGAIYGYTF
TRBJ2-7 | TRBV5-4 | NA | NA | TGTGCCAGCGGTCCGGATGGAACGGGTCCCGGGTCCTACGAGCAGTACTTC | CASGPDGTGPGSYEQYF
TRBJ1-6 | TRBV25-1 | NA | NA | TGTGCCAGCAGTGGGCTGAGCTCCTATAATTCACCCCTCCACTTT | CASSGLSSYNSPLHF
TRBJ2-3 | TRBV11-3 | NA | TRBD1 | TGTGCCAGCAGCTTAGATAACAGGGGGCTCACAGATACGCAGTATTTT | CASSLDNRGLTDTQYF
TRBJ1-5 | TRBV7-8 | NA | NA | TGTGCCAGCAGCCCCCACGAGGGCCCAGGGCAGCCCCAGCATTTT | CASSPHEGPGQPQHF
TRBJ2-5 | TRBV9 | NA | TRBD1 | TGTGCCAGCAGCGGGGAACAGGGGTGGGAGACCCAGTACTTC | CASSGEQGWETQYF
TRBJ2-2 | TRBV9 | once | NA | TGTGCCAGCAGCGTAGGGCCTGGGGACGGGGAGCTGTTTTTT | CASSVGPGDGELFF
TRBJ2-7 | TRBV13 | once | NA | TGTGCCAGCACCCGGGGTAACTCCTACGAGCAGTACTTC | CASTRGNSYEQYF
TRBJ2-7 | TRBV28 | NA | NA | TGTGCCAGCAGTCTGCCCATAGACGAGCAGTACTTC | CASSLPIDEQYF
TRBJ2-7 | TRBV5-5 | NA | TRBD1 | TGTGCCAGCAGCTTGGGCCGGGGACAGGGTGCCTACGAGCAGTACTTC | CASSLGRGQGAYEQYF
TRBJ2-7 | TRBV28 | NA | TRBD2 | TGTGCCAGCAGTAGAACTAGCGGGGCGACCTACGAGCAGTACTTC | CASSRTSGATYEQYF
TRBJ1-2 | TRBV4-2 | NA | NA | TGTGCCAGCAGCCAAGAGCCGGGCGAACTATATGGCTACACCTTC | CASSQEPGELYGYTF
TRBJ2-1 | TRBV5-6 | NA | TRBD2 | TGTGCCAGCAGCTTGGAGGGGACTAGCGGGAGAAATGAGCAGTTCTTC | CASSLEGTSGRNEQFF
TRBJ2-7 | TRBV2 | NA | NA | TGTGCCAGCAGTGACCCCCTAGGGAGTCCTCTCTACGAGCAGTACTTC | CASSDPLGSPLYEQYF
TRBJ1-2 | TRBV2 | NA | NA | TGTGCCAGCAGTGAACGGGGGCTAGCTAACTATGGCTACACCTTC | CASSERGLANYGYTF
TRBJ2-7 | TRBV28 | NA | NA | TGTGCCAGCAGTCAGACCTACGAGCAGTACTTC | CASSQTYEQYF
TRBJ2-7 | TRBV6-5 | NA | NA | TGTGCCAGCAGGCTACAGGGGCAGGGGGGCTACGAGCAGTACTTC | CASRLQGQGGYEQYF
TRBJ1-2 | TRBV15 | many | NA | TGTGCCACCAGCTTGGTCCACAGTCCGAGGCACACCTTC | CATSLVHSPRHTF
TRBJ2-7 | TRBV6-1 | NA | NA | TGTGCCAGCACCCTAGAGGGCGGCCTGTACGAGCAGTACTTC | CASTLEGGLYEQYF
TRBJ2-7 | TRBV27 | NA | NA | TGTGCCAGCAGTTCCAACCCATTCGGGGGAAGGGGTTACGAGCAGTACTTC | CASSSNPFGGRGYEQYF
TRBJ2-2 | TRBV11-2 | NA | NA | TGTGCCAGCAGCTTAGATCCCAGCGGCAGCACCGGGGAGCTGTTTTTT | CASSLDPSGSTGELFF
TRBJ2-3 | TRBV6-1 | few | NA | TGTGCCAGCAGTGAAGCAGATACGCAGTATTTT | CASSEADTQYF
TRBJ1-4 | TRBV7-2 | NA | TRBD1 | TGTGCCAGCAGCCCTCAGACAGGGTCATACGAAAAACTGTTTTTT | CASSPQTGSYEKLFF